Shown below are 19 T cell receptor beta chains from a single sample sequenced in a study of shared clonotypes between healthy human individuals. Sequencing used immunoSEQ multiplex PCR; TCRdb keeps in-frame clones, though not all of them. The sample lists 550,000 to 700,000 clones; around three quarters were seen once. The specimen was memory CD4+ T cells sorted from blood. The subset denotes: CD45RA-negative fraction. The receptors here all came from a woman aged 25 to 39 in good health.

The genes are TRBV2 and TRBJ2-1; TRBD1 aligns across 11 bases. The CDR3 runs 13 residues. The germline CDR1 and CDR2 sequences are SNHLY and FYNNEI. V shed 6 bases and J 7 bases; nucleotides not matched to a gene: 2. The CDR3 coding sequence is TGTGCCAGCAGGGGGACAGGGGGGAATGAGCAGTTCTTC. Translating it yields CASRGTGGNEQFF.

The chain has TRBV7-2 and TRBJ2-1; D might be TRBD1 or TRBD2, each matching 5 bases. CDR3 length: 14 amino acids. The germline V gene encodes CDR1 SGHTA and CDR2 FQGNSA. V dropped 0 bases and J dropped 5 bases, with 8 bases sitting between them. CDR3 loop: CASSLAGTNNEQFF. CDR3 in DNA: TGTGCCAGCAGCTTAGCAGGGACCAACAATGAGCAGTTCTTC. Together with reference TRBV7-2 and TRBJ2-1, the CDR3 gives the full variable domain: GAGVSQSPSNKVTEKGKDVELRCDPISGHTALYWYRQSLGQGLEFLIYFQGNSAPDKSGLPSDRFSAERTGGSVSTLTIQRTQQEDSAVYLCASSLAGTNNEQFFGPGTRLTVL.

This rearrangement joins TRBV27 to TRBJ2-5; 7 bases agree with TRBD1. The end of the DNA fits TRBJ2-7 better, so the J call may be wrong. The germline V gene encodes CDR1 MNHEY and CDR2 SMNVEV (reference sequence). CDR3 length: 14 residues. CDR3 sequence reads: CASRLTGTAYEQYF. DNA of the CDR3: TGTGCCAGCAGACTTACCGGGACAGCCTACGAGCAGTACTTC.

V usage is TRBV4-1 and J usage is TRBJ2-1, with 9 bases identical to TRBD2. CDR3 length equals 16 residues. V shed 4 bases, J shed 0 bases, and the junction held 4 bases outside the gene matches. Germline lookup yields CDR1 MGHRA and CDR2 YSYEKL. CDR3 DNA: TGCGCCAGCAGCCTTAGCGGGAGCGCCTCCTACAATGAGCAGTTCTTC. Protein product: CASSLSGSASYNEQFF.

This sequence joins TRBV6-6 and TRBJ2-3; no clear D gene. The CDR3 sequence is 13 residues long. Deletions cut 4 bases from V and 1 base from J, with 6 bases between. From germline, CDR1 is MNHNY and CDR2 SVGAGI (reference sequence). The CDR3, as DNA: TGTGCCAGCAGTTTGCTTGGCACAGATACGCAGTATTTT. This translates into CASSLLGTDTQYF.

V and J are TRBV15 and TRBJ2-1; TRBD2 matches 13 bases. Per the germline V gene, CDR1 is LNHNV and CDR2 is YYDKDF (reference sequence). The length of the CDR3 is 18 residues. V lost 1 base and J lost 0; bases outside the gene matches: 3. CDR3 coding DNA: TGTGCCACCAGCAGAGCCAGGACTAGCGGGAGCTCCTACAATGAGCAGTTCTTC. It yields the protein CATSRARTSGSSYNEQFF.

The genes are TRBV7-2 and TRBJ1-1, with no clear D. The CDR3 contains 14 residues. Germline loops: CDR1 SGHTA, CDR2 FQGNSA. V was cut by 3 bases and J by 1 base, with 9 bases left in between. Written as DNA, the CDR3 is TGTGCCAGCAGCTTGAGACATACGAACACTGAAGCTTTCTTT. It encodes CASSLRHTNTEAFF. Together with reference TRBV7-2 and TRBJ1-1, the CDR3 gives the full variable domain: GAGVSQSPSNKVTEKGKDVELRCDPISGHTALYWYRQSLGQGLEFLIYFQGNSAPDKSGLPSDRFSAERTGGSVSTLTIQRTQQEDSAVYLCASSLRHTNTEAFFGQGTRLTVV.

V gene TRBV18 combines with J gene TRBJ1-4; 7 positions match TRBD1. Germline assignment: CDR1 KGHSH and CDR2 LQKENI. V shed 5 bases, J shed 3 bases, and the junction held 9 bases outside the gene matches. The CDR3 is 16 residues long. CDR3 DNA: TGTGCCAGCTCATCTCGACAGGGTTCGGCTAATGAAAAACTGTTTTTT. This gives the protein CASSSRQGSANEKLFF.

The chain links TRBV29-1 to TRBJ1-2; the D is unclear. Germline CDR1 SQVTM, CDR2 ANQGSEA. This CDR3 has 12 amino acids. Trimming cost V 4 bases and J 7 bases, with 13 bases left between them. CDR3 in DNA: TGCAGCGTTGGGCGTCCAGGAATTGGCTACACCTTC. Translated, it gives CSVGRPGIGYTF. Complete variable domain (other parts from reference TRBV29-1 and TRBJ1-2): SAVISQKPSRDICQRGTSLTIQCQVDSQVTMMFWYRQQPGQSLTLIATANQGSEATYESGFVIDKFPISRPNLTFSTLTVSNMSPEDSSIYLCSVGRPGIGYTFGSGTRLTVV.

This sequence joins TRBV4-1 and TRBJ2-7; TRBD2 matches at 7 bases. With 4 bases clipped from V and 5 bases from J, the junction kept 14 bases outside the gene matches. CDR3 length equals 16 residues. Per the germline V gene, CDR1 is MGHRA and CDR2 is YSYEKL. The CDR3 sequence is CASSRRGRERGDEQYF. The CDR3 coding sequence is TGCGCCAGCAGCCGCAGAGGGAGGGAACGGGGGGACGAGCAGTACTTC.

In this sample, this clone turned up a few times. This sequence joins TRBV2 and TRBJ1-2; 7 nucleotides line up with TRBD1. Trimming at V came to 2 bases and at J to 3 bases, leaving 9 bases not matched to a gene. Germline CDR1 SNHLY, CDR2 FYNNEI. CDR3 length: 16 residues. The DNA for the CDR3 is TGTGCCAGCAGTGAAAGCCGGGACAGCCTTGACTATGGCTACACCTTC. This translates into CASSESRDSLDYGYTF.

This chain links TRBV15 with TRBJ2-3; the match to TRBD2 covers 8 bases. This CDR3 is 16 amino acids long. The germline V gene encodes CDR1 LNHNV and CDR2 YYDKDF (reference sequence). J gave up 0 bases and V 4 bases, and 6 bases lay outside the gene matches. The CDR3 bases are TGTGCCACCAGCACTATACTAGCGGAAAGCACAGATACGCAGTATTTT. It yields the protein CATSTILAESTDTQYF.

This clone was picked up many times. The gene calls are TRBV10-3 and TRBJ1-2; 7 bases fit TRBD1. Germline V gives CDR1 ENHRY, CDR2 SYGVKD. With V trimmed by 0 bases and J by 5 bases, 3 bases remained unmatched. This CDR3 is 14 amino acids long. CDR3 loop: CAISESTGSYGYTF. In nucleotides, the CDR3 is TGTGCCATCAGTGAGTCGACAGGGTCATATGGCTACACCTTC.

This clone has more than one count but fewer than ten. The rearrangement links TRBV28 to TRBJ1-4; D call uncertain. CDR3 length: 15 residues. The V gene lost 6 bases and the J gene lost 5 bases, with 16 bases spanning the gap. Germline values: CDR1 MDHEN, CDR2 SYDVKM. CDR3 sequence (DNA): TGTGCCAGCAGGCGGAAAGGGCTCTGGAATGAAAAACTGTTTTTT. Translation gives CASRRKGLWNEKLFF.

The chain uses TRBV18 and TRBJ2-2, with 7 bases identical to TRBD1. Unmatched junction bases numbered 10, after V lost 10 bases and J lost 2 bases. The CDR3 length is 15 residues. Per the germline V gene, CDR1 is KGHSH and CDR2 is LQKENI. CDR3 region: CATRATGVNTGELFF. The CDR3 DNA sequence: TGTGCCACCCGAGCTACAGGGGTAAACACCGGGGAGCTGTTTTTT.

Comments on this clone: The sample carries other DNA sequences with the same CDR3. This chain joins TRBV5-6 and TRBJ2-1, with 8 positions matching TRBD1. There are 15 residues in the CDR3. Germline V gene lookup returns CDR1 SGHDT and CDR2 YYEEEE. The V and J ends lost 2 bases and 2 bases, in that order; junction bases with no gene match: 3. CDR3 coding DNA: TGTGCCAGCAGCTTTAGGACAGGGACCTACAATGAGCAGTTCTTC. The encoded protein is CASSFRTGTYNEQFF.

As for this clone: The sample has other DNA sequences that encode this CDR3 too. The rearrangement uses TRBV19 and TRBJ2-3; 8 nucleotides align to TRBD2. CDR3 size: 14 residues. J gave up 5 bases and V 1 base, and 2 bases lay outside the gene matches. Per germline, CDR1 LNHDA and CDR2 SQIVND (reference sequence). CDR3 region: CASSIAGGQDTQYF. In DNA, the CDR3 is TGTGCCAGTAGTATAGCGGGAGGGCAAGATACGCAGTATTTT.

This chain links TRBV5-8 with TRBJ2-6; D gene unclear. CDR1 is SGHTS, CDR2 YDEGEE, per germline. The germline V and J ends were trimmed by 2 bases and 0 bases, with 6 bases remaining between them. The CDR3 length is 15 residues. In DNA, the CDR3 is TGTGCCAGCAGCTTTGGGCACTCTGGGGCCAACGTCCTGACTTTC. It yields the protein CASSFGHSGANVLTF.

The chain uses TRBV6-6 and TRBJ1-5, with D tentatively TRBD1 (5 bases). Trimming stripped 6 bases from V and 0 bases from J, with 12 bases between. The germline CDR1 and CDR2 sequences are MNHNY and SVGAGI (reference sequence). The CDR3 extends over 15 amino acids. The CDR3 nucleotides read TGTGCCAGCAGCCCGGGACTCCTTAGCAATCAGCCCCAGCATTTT. Protein: CASSPGLLSNQPQHF.